A selection of T cell receptor beta chains follows, all from one sample in a study of blood T cell repertoires in COVID-19. Method: immunoSEQ multiplex PCR; TCRdb's copy keeps in-frame clones and lacks some. This table holds approximately 190,000 clones, approximately 82% found once. Source material: PBMCs or T cells enriched from blood (not recorded which). The receptors originated from a woman aged 60 to 75 with acute COVID-19. Both conserved end residues are part of each CDR3. The order of the fields is V gene, clone size, D gene, J gene, CDR3 protein, CDR3 DNA. A D gene is named only where the DNA matches it firmly. Not every row has a clone size; where given, it reads once, few, many or a size class.

V: TRBV5-8
size: NA
D: NA
J: TRBJ1-2
CDR3: CASSLGQVGGYTF
DNA: TGTGCCAGCAGCTTGGGGCAGGTGGGCGGCTACACCTTC

V: TRBV5-4
size: NA
D: TRBD1
J: TRBJ2-4
CDR3: CASSLGQGASKNIQYF
DNA: TGTGCCAGCAGCTTGGGACAGGGGGCTTCCAAAAACATTCAGTACTTC

V: TRBV5-1
size: NA
D: TRBD1
J: TRBJ2-1
CDR3: CASSTGQLSSYNEQFF
DNA: TGCGCCAGCAGCACGGGACAGTTAAGCTCCTACAATGAGCAGTTCTTC

V: TRBV30
size: NA
D: NA
J: TRBJ1-1
CDR3: CAWTPGGNAFF
DNA: TGTGCCTGGACCCCTGGAGGGAACGCTTTCTTT

V: TRBV7-2
size: NA
D: NA
J: TRBJ1-2
CDR3: CASSTRQKYGYTF
DNA: TGTGCCAGCAGCACCAGGCAGAAGTATGGCTACACCTTC

V: TRBV3-1/TRBV3-2
size: NA
D: NA
J: TRBJ1-3
CDR3: CASSPRGGLDTIYF
DNA: TGTGCCAGCAGCCCGCGGGGGGGGCTCGACACCATATATTTT

V: TRBV18
size: NA
D: NA
J: TRBJ1-1
CDR3: CASSPHREGREEAFF
DNA: TGTGCCAGCTCACCACATCGGGAGGGGCGCGAGGAAGCTTTCTTT

V: TRBV30
size: NA
D: NA
J: TRBJ1-2
CDR3: CAWSVYRANYGYTF
DNA: TGTGCCTGGAGTGTATACAGGGCTAACTATGGCTACACCTTC

V: TRBV29-1
size: NA
D: NA
J: TRBJ1-1
CDR3: CSVEDLWGGRTEAFF
DNA: TGCAGCGTTGAAGATCTGTGGGGGGGTCGGACTGAAGCTTTCTTT

V: TRBV10-3
size: NA
D: TRBD2
J: TRBJ2-7
CDR3: CAITTGLAGSYEQYF
DNA: TGTGCCATCACCACCGGACTAGCGGGATCGTACGAGCAGTACTTC

V: TRBV19
size: NA
D: NA
J: TRBJ1-1
CDR3: CASLQSGWNTEAFF
DNA: TGTGCCAGCCTCCAATCCGGGTGGAACACTGAAGCTTTCTTT

V: TRBV5-6
size: NA
D: NA
J: TRBJ1-3
CDR3: CASSAGNEVLSGNTIYF
DNA: TGTGCCAGCAGCGCGGGGAATGAGGTATTATCTGGAAACACCATATATTTT

V: TRBV6-2/TRBV6-3
size: NA
D: TRBD1
J: TRBJ2-7
CDR3: CASSRGTASYEQYF
DNA: TGTGCCAGCAGTCGAGGGACAGCCTCCTACGAGCAGTACTTC

V: TRBV7-2
size: NA
D: NA
J: TRBJ2-1
CDR3: CASIRRPGLGFF
DNA: TGTGCCAGCATTCGGAGACCGGGACTCGGGTTCTTC

V: TRBV7-2
size: NA
D: TRBD1
J: TRBJ1-2
CDR3: CASSPRGGSHGYTF
DNA: TGTGCCAGCAGCCCGCGAGGGGGCTCCCACGGCTACACCTTC

V: TRBV2
size: NA
D: NA
J: TRBJ1-2
CDR3: CASRKDRNYGYTF
DNA: TGTGCCAGCAGAAAGGACAGAAACTATGGCTACACCTTC

V: TRBV19
size: NA
D: NA
J: TRBJ1-1
CDR3: CASSTRTANTEAFF
DNA: TGTGCCAGTAGTACTCGGACAGCGAACACTGAAGCTTTCTTT

V: TRBV2
size: NA
D: NA
J: TRBJ1-5
CDR3: CASSVGTYQPQHF
DNA: TGTGCCAGCAGTGTAGGGACATATCAGCCCCAGCATTTT

V: TRBV4-2
size: NA
D: NA
J: TRBJ1-6
CDR3: CASSRPVTGDYNSPLHF
DNA: TGTGCCAGCAGCCGCCCGGTGACAGGAGACTATAATTCACCCCTCCACTTT

V: TRBV3-1/TRBV3-2
size: NA
D: NA
J: TRBJ1-3
CDR3: CASSQDSAGNTIYF
DNA: TGTGCCAGCAGCCAAGATTCGGCTGGAAACACCATATATTTT

V: TRBV27
size: NA
D: NA
J: TRBJ1-6
CDR3: CASSFSSYNSPLHF
DNA: TGTGCCAGCAGTTTTAGCTCCTATAATTCACCCCTCCACTTT

V: TRBV6-1
size: NA
D: NA
J: TRBJ1-1
CDR3: CASSEALGRTEAFF
DNA: TGTGCCAGCAGTGAAGCGCTGGGGCGCACTGAAGCTTTCTTT

V: TRBV10-3
size: NA
D: TRBD2
J: TRBJ2-1
CDR3: CAIRGTSGGDNEQFF
DNA: TGTGCCATCAGGGGGACTAGCGGGGGTGACAATGAGCAGTTCTTC

V: TRBV6-5
size: NA
D: NA
J: TRBJ1-3
CDR3: CASSFRPFPSGNTIYF
DNA: TGTGCCAGCAGTTTCAGGCCTTTTCCCTCTGGAAACACCATATATTTT

V: TRBV30
size: NA
D: TRBD1
J: TRBJ1-2
CDR3: CAWSTGTGVNYGYTF
DNA: TGTGCCTGGAGTACCGGGACAGGGGTAAACTATGGCTACACCTTC

V: TRBV6-4
size: once
D: NA
J: TRBJ2-3
CDR3: CASSDPGLTDTQYF
DNA: TGTGCCAGCAGTGACCCTGGCCTCACAGATACGCAGTATTTT

V: TRBV9
size: NA
D: NA
J: TRBJ2-2
CDR3: CASSVAAGIGELFF
DNA: TGTGCCAGCAGCGTAGCTGCAGGGATCGGGGAGCTGTTTTTT

V: TRBV27
size: NA
D: NA
J: TRBJ1-2
CDR3: CASSLSGAVYGYTF
DNA: TGTGCCAGCAGTTTATCGGGGGCGGTCTATGGCTACACCTTC

V: TRBV6-2/TRBV6-3
size: few
D: TRBD1
J: TRBJ1-1
CDR3: CASSYPGQVEAFF
DNA: TGTGCCAGCAGTTACCCAGGACAGGTTGAAGCTTTCTTT

V: TRBV7-9
size: NA
D: NA
J: TRBJ1-1
CDR3: CASSLEGETEAFF
DNA: TGTGCCAGCAGCTTAGAGGGGGAAACTGAAGCTTTCTTT

V: TRBV24-1
size: NA
D: TRBD1
J: TRBJ2-5
CDR3: CATSDTTGGGETQYF
DNA: TGTGCCACCAGTGACACGACAGGGGGCGGGGAGACCCAGTACTTC

V: TRBV5-1
size: once
D: NA
J: TRBJ2-5
CDR3: CASSFQGTQETQYF
DNA: TGCGCCAGCAGCTTTCAGGGAACCCAAGAGACCCAGTACTTC

V: TRBV9
size: NA
D: NA
J: TRBJ1-1
CDR3: CASSALQVMNTEAFF
DNA: TGTGCCAGCAGCGCGTTACAGGTAATGAACACTGAAGCTTTCTTT

V: TRBV7-2
size: NA
D: TRBD1
J: TRBJ2-5
CDR3: CASSLQGAQETQYF
DNA: TGTGCCAGCAGTTTACAGGGGGCGCAGGAGACCCAGTACTTC

V: TRBV12-3/TRBV12-4
size: NA
D: NA
J: TRBJ1-2
CDR3: CASSLSGVDGYTF
DNA: TGTGCCAGCAGTTTGTCGGGGGTCGATGGCTACACCTTC

V: TRBV27
size: NA
D: NA
J: TRBJ1-6
CDR3: CASSLLGQNSPLHF
DNA: TGTGCCAGCAGTTTACTGGGGCAAAATTCACCCCTCCACTTT

V: TRBV24-1
size: NA
D: TRBD2
J: TRBJ2-2
CDR3: CATSDYIWASGGAKGSTGELFF
DNA: TGTGCCACCAGTGATTATATATGGGCTAGCGGGGGGGCAAAAGGGAGCACCGGGGAGCTGTTTTTT

V: TRBV19
size: NA
D: NA
J: TRBJ1-1
CDR3: CASSIDPFGIEAFF
DNA: TGTGCCAGTAGTATAGATCCGTTCGGTATTGAAGCTTTCTTT

V: TRBV28
size: NA
D: NA
J: TRBJ2-3
CDR3: CASSPLPGHYTQYF
DNA: TGTGCCAGCAGCCCATTGCCGGGACACTATACGCAGTATTTT

V: TRBV13
size: NA
D: NA
J: TRBJ1-2
CDR3: CASSPSHRVRGYTF
DNA: TGTGCCAGCAGCCCTTCACACAGGGTACGAGGCTACACCTTC

V: TRBV7-9
size: NA
D: TRBD1
J: TRBJ1-2
CDR3: CASSSHYRDRASANYGYTF
DNA: TGTGCCAGCAGCTCCCACTATAGGGACAGGGCGTCAGCTAACTATGGCTACACCTTC

V: TRBV7-9
size: NA
D: TRBD1
J: TRBJ1-3
CDR3: CASSLVTGANGNTIYF
DNA: TGTGCCAGCAGCTTAGTGACAGGGGCAAATGGAAACACCATATATTTT

V: TRBV5-1
size: NA
D: NA
J: TRBJ1-5
CDR3: CASSLDQGSNQPQHF
DNA: TGCGCCAGCAGCTTGGATCAGGGGAGCAATCAGCCCCAGCATTTT

V: TRBV30
size: few
D: TRBD1
J: TRBJ1-5
CDR3: CAWRKTGNNQPQHF
DNA: TGTGCCTGGAGGAAGACAGGGAACAATCAGCCCCAGCATTTT

V: TRBV5-1
size: NA
D: NA
J: TRBJ1-3
CDR3: CASSLQAGNTIYF
DNA: TGCGCCAGCAGCTTACAGGCTGGAAACACCATATATTTT

V: TRBV7-2
size: NA
D: NA
J: TRBJ2-3
CDR3: CASSGTGGTDTQYF
DNA: TGTGCCAGCAGCGGGACGGGAGGCACAGATACGCAGTATTTT

V: TRBV19
size: few
D: TRBD1
J: TRBJ1-1
CDR3: CASSPRDRVGPEAFF
DNA: TGTGCCAGTAGTCCGCGGGACAGGGTTGGACCTGAAGCTTTCTTT

V: TRBV5-4
size: NA
D: NA
J: TRBJ1-3
CDR3: CASSLGQNTIYF
DNA: TGTGCCAGCAGCTTGGGGCAGAACACCATATATTTT

V: TRBV7-2
size: NA
D: NA
J: TRBJ2-2
CDR3: CASNMRNRANTGELFF
DNA: TGTGCCAGCAACATGCGTAACAGGGCGAACACCGGGGAGCTGTTTTTT

V: TRBV7-9
size: NA
D: NA
J: TRBJ1-2
CDR3: CASSPWTEIALGYTF
DNA: TGTGCCAGCAGCCCGTGGACAGAGATAGCCCTTGGCTACACCTTC

V: TRBV27
size: NA
D: TRBD1
J: TRBJ2-7
CDR3: CASSPTGNRGQYF
DNA: TGTGCCAGCAGCCCGACAGGGAACCGAGGGCAGTACTTC

V: TRBV19
size: NA
D: TRBD1
J: TRBJ2-3
CDR3: CASSTTTGGRPDTQYF
DNA: TGTGCCAGTAGTACGACGACAGGGGGTCGGCCAGATACGCAGTATTTT